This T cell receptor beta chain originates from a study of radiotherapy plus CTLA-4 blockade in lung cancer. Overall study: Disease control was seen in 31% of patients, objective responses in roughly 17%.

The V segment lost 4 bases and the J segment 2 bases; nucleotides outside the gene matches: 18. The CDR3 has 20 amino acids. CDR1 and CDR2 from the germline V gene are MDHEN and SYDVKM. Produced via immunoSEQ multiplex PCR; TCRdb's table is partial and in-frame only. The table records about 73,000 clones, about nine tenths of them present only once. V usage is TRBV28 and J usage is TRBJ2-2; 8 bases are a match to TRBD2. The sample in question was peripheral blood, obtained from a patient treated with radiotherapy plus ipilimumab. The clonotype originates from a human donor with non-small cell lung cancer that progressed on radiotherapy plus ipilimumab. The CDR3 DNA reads TGTGCCAGCAGTTCAGCGGGACTAGGTTCATCTATCCTAAACACCGGGGAGCTGTTTTTT. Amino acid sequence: CASSSAGLGSSILNTGELFF.